The 21 T cell receptor beta chains in this list originate from one sample, sequenced in a study of cytomegalovirus exposure and HLA in healthy donors. The PCR contained 60 Vbeta and 13 Jbeta primers. Profiling relied on immunoSEQ multiplex PCR, and the TCRdb table lists in-frame clones only, not all of them. The profile covers 150,000 to 200,000 clones, with about 79% appearing a single time and around 0.89% taken by the ten largest. The sequencing input was PBMCs. These receptors were collected from a woman between 45 and 60 years old in good health and CMV-seropositive.

The chain recombines TRBV5-6 with TRBJ1-2; 7 nucleotides line up with TRBD1. The ends lost 0 bases at V and 7 bases at J; junction bases unmatched: 3. This CDR3 has 13 amino acids. In germline, CDR1 is SGHDT, CDR2 YYEEEE. CDR3 sequence reads: CASSLVQGSGYTF. The CDR3 coding sequence is TGTGCCAGCAGCTTGGTACAGGGGAGTGGCTACACCTTC. The full variable domain, rest sourced from reference TRBV5-6 and TRBJ1-2, is DAGVTQSPTHLIKTRGQQVTLRCSPKSGHDTVSWYQQALGQGPQFIFQYYEEEERQRGNFPDRFSGHQFPNYSSELNVNALLLGDSALYLCASSLVQGSGYTFGSGTRLTVV.

This chain connects TRBV19 to TRBJ1-1; D is undetermined. CDR3 length: 11 residues. Germline assignment: CDR1 LNHDA and CDR2 SQIVND (reference sequence). V was cut by 7 bases and J by 3 bases, with 6 bases left in between. CDR3 residues: CASTQYTEAFF. As DNA, the CDR3 is TGTGCCAGTACACAGTACACTGAAGCTTTCTTT.

The chain carries TRBV6-1 and TRBJ2-7, with 9 bases lining up with TRBD1. The CDR3 is 15 residues long. From germline, CDR1 is MNHNS and CDR2 SASEGT. The V segment lost 6 bases and the J segment 2 bases; nucleotides outside the gene matches: 8. The CDR3 reads CASRDPGQGTYEQYF. CDR3 DNA: TGTGCCAGCAGGGATCCGGGACAGGGCACCTACGAGCAGTACTTC.

The chain combines TRBV5-1 with TRBJ1-6, with D uncertain. Germline loops: CDR1 SGHRS, CDR2 YFSETQ. CDR3 length: 12 amino acids. Trimming took off 4 bases at V and 6 bases at J, with 5 bases between the two ends. CDR3 protein: CASSDTNSPLHF. In DNA, the CDR3 is TGCGCCAGCAGCGACACTAATTCACCCCTCCACTTT. The entire variable domain, with the rest obtained from reference TRBV5-1 and TRBJ1-6, is as follows: KAGVTQTPRYLIKTRGQQVTLSCSPISGHRSVSWYQQTPGQGLQFLFEYFSETQRNKGNFPGRFSGRQFSNSRSEMNVSTLELGDSALYLCASSDTNSPLHFGNGTRLTVT.

This clone has a single count. The DNA is left out, because the CDR3 cannot be placed on it with certainty; the CDR3 is given as TCRdb lists it. The V gene is TRBV18, the J gene TRBJ1-4; TRBD1 is the table's D call, not checked against the DNA. Termini included, the CDR3 measures 19 amino acids. Per germline, CDR1 KGHSH and CDR2 LQKENI. The CDR3 region is CASSPSVSGQGAWGEKLFF.

The rearrangement links TRBV2 to TRBJ2-5; no clear D. V dropped 6 bases and J dropped 4 bases, with 9 bases sitting between them. CDR1 SNHLY and CDR2 FYNNEI come from the germline V gene. The CDR3 has 12 residues. The CDR3 reads CASRQGGETQYF. CDR3 bases: TGTGCCAGCAGACAAGGCGGAGAGACCCAGTACTTC.

The genes are TRBV6-4 and TRBJ1-1; 8 nucleotides line up with TRBD1. The germline V gene encodes CDR1 MRHNA and CDR2 SNTAGT. The CDR3 is made up of 13 amino acids. The trim removed 5 bases at V and 4 bases at J, leaving 3 bases unmatched. The CDR3 bases are TGTGCCAGCAGTCAACAGGGGGGCACTGAAGCTTTCTTT. This codes for CASSQQGGTEAFF.

The chain combines TRBV11-2 with TRBJ1-3, with 10 nucleotides matching TRBD1. CDR1 and CDR2 from the germline V gene are SGHAT and FQNNGV. The CDR3 totals 13 residues. Trimming at V came to 5 bases and at J to 10 bases, leaving 5 bases not matched to a gene. The CDR3 is CASSDRGRITIYF. In DNA, the CDR3 is TGTGCCAGCAGCGACAGGGGGCGTATTACCATATATTTT.

The V gene is TRBV19, the J gene TRBJ1-5, with TRBD1 identical over 12 bases. There are 17 residues in the CDR3. Germline V gene sequence: CDR1 LNHDA, CDR2 SQIVND (reference sequence). Trimming removed 6 bases from V and 2 bases from J; junction bases left unmatched: 8. This CDR3 reads CASRGTGGVYGNQPQHF. CDR3 bases: TGTGCCAGTAGGGGGACAGGGGGCGTTTACGGCAATCAGCCCCAGCATTTT.

This rearrangement joins TRBV7-2 to TRBJ2-3; 8 positions match TRBD1. The CDR3 is made up of 16 amino acids. J gave up 1 base and V 5 bases, and 8 bases lay outside the gene matches. Germline assignment: CDR1 SGHTA and CDR2 FQGNSA. The CDR3 nucleotides read TGTGCCAGCAGCCGCCCTCCGGGACAGGGCACAGATACGCAGTATTTT. It translates to CASSRPPGQGTDTQYF.

This sequence joins TRBV4-1 and TRBJ2-5; 7 nucleotides match TRBD2. This CDR3 has 16 residues. The germline V gene encodes CDR1 MGHRA and CDR2 YSYEKL. The V gene end was trimmed by 2 bases and the J gene end by 5 bases; junction bases not matched to a gene: 11. The CDR3 is CASSQYGTIPGETQYF. CDR3 DNA sequence: TGCGCCAGCAGCCAATATGGGACTATCCCTGGGGAGACCCAGTACTTC.

This clone was found once. The gene calls are TRBV4-1 and TRBJ2-2, with 9 bases lining up with TRBD2. J lost 4 bases, V lost 1 base, and 10 bases had no gene match. Germline CDR1 is MGHRA and CDR2 is YSYEKL. The CDR3 has 18 residues. The CDR3 spells CASSQGPAGGLGTGELFF. CDR3 sequence (DNA): TGCGCCAGCAGCCAAGGTCCCGCGGGGGGGCTCGGCACCGGGGAGCTGTTTTTT.

This clone occurred a few times. The chain is built from TRBV15 and TRBJ2-3, with a weak D call TRBD1 (5 bases). Between the trimmed V and J ends, which lost 4 bases and 0 bases, there was a span of 8 bases. The CDR3 runs 14 residues. Germline V gives CDR1 LNHNV, CDR2 YYDKDF (reference sequence). The CDR3 loop reads CATSIWGSTDTQYF. CDR3 in DNA: TGTGCCACCAGCATATGGGGCAGCACAGATACGCAGTATTTT.

The chain links TRBV27 to TRBJ2-7; 7 positions match TRBD1. CDR3 length equals 14 residues. Germline loops: CDR1 MNHEY, CDR2 SMNVEV (reference sequence). The junction had 8 bases not matched to a gene; V was cut back by 7 bases and J by 2 bases. This CDR3 is CASTSTGRTYEQYF. The DNA for the CDR3 is TGTGCCAGCACCTCGACAGGGCGAACCTACGAGCAGTACTTC.

V usage is TRBV7-8 and J usage is TRBJ1-6, with 7 positions matching TRBD1. Germline values: CDR1 SGHVS, CDR2 FQNEAQ. The CDR3 is made up of 15 amino acids. V gave up 5 bases and J gave up 6 bases; unmatched junction bases: 7. The CDR3 DNA is TGTGCCAGCAGCCCGAAAAACAGGGGTAATTCACCCCTCCACTTT. Amino acid sequence: CASSPKNRGNSPLHF.

The chain carries TRBV2 and TRBJ1-2; D is ambiguous. Germline assignment: CDR1 SNHLY and CDR2 FYNNEI. CDR3 length equals 13 residues. V lost 7 bases and J 1 base, leaving 10 bases between the germline ends. CDR3 DNA: TGTGCCAGCACCGGGGATCTTAACTATGGCTACACCTTC. It encodes CASTGDLNYGYTF.

This chain connects TRBV25-1 to TRBJ2-2; 9 nucleotides line up with TRBD1. Germline V gene lookup returns CDR1 MGHDK and CDR2 SYGVNS. V was clipped by 6 bases and J by 3 bases; unmatched bases: 5. The CDR3 spans 15 residues. The CDR3 sequence is CASRGQGGDTGELFF. The CDR3, as DNA: TGTGCCAGCAGGGGACAGGGAGGGGACACCGGGGAGCTGTTTTTT.

The chain carries TRBV28 and TRBJ1-1; no firm D call. This CDR3 spans 13 amino acids. Between the trimmed V and J ends, which lost 5 bases and 1 base, there was a span of 8 bases. The germline CDR1 and CDR2 sequences are MDHEN and SYDVKM. As DNA, the CDR3 is TGTGCCAGCAGTCCGCCACAGAACACTGAAGCTTTCTTT. Its protein is CASSPPQNTEAFF.

V usage is TRBV9 and J usage is TRBJ2-3; D call uncertain. This CDR3 has 14 amino acids. V lost 3 bases and J lost 2, with 10 bases in between. The germline V gene encodes CDR1 SGDLS and CDR2 YYNGEE. The CDR3 loop reads CASSETLPTDTQYF. The CDR3 coding sequence is TGTGCCAGCAGCGAAACTCTACCCACAGATACGCAGTATTTT.

This chain links TRBV5-8 with TRBJ1-1, with no clear D. Germline V gene lookup returns CDR1 SGHTS and CDR2 YDEGEE. This CDR3 spans 12 amino acids. V lost 2 bases to trimming and J lost 6 bases, with 8 bases between them. In DNA, the CDR3 is TGTGCCAGCAGCTTTCACGGGTCTGAAGCTTTCTTT. It yields the protein CASSFHGSEAFF.

This clone showed up just a few times. The chain recombines TRBV5-4 with TRBJ1-3, with D hard to call. Germline values: CDR1 SGHNT, CDR2 YYREEE (reference sequence). This CDR3 is 14 amino acids long. The V end lost 4 bases, the J end lost 0 bases, and 8 bases lay between the germline ends. The chain's CDR3 is CASSRTNSGNTIYF. The CDR3 DNA reads as TGTGCCAGCAGCCGTACTAACTCTGGAAACACCATATATTTT.